The 28 T cell receptor beta chains below were found in one sample sequenced in a study of radiotherapy plus CTLA-4 blockade in lung cancer. The protocol was immunoSEQ multiplex PCR, while the TCRdb copy is restricted to in-frame clones and leaves out a portion. The sample lists over 100,000 clones, 81% occurring once. The source material was peripheral blood, sampled from a patient treated with radiotherapy plus ipilimumab. The receptors stem from a human donor with non-small cell lung cancer that progressed on radiotherapy plus ipilimumab. Some clones in this sample may be carry-over from other donors' samples.

The V gene is TRBV7-6, the J gene TRBJ2-3; maybe TRBD2 (5 bases). The CDR3 contains 14 residues. V was trimmed by 8 bases and J by 1 base, leaving 13 bases between them. The germline CDR1 and CDR2 sequences are SGHVS and FNYEAQ. For the CDR3, the DNA is TGTGCCAGCTCCGAGGACTGGGGCACAGATACGCAGTATTTT. Protein: CASSEDWGTDTQYF.

This clone has just one count. V gene TRBV19 combines with J gene TRBJ2-1, with 8 bases fitting TRBD2. Trimming took 3 bases from V and 5 from J; bases not matched to a gene: 12. Germline V CDR1 and CDR2: LNHDA, SQIVND (reference sequence). This CDR3 has 17 amino acids. CDR3 amino acids: CASSIGGAHPGDNEQFF. The CDR3, as DNA: TGTGCCAGTAGTATCGGGGGGGCCCACCCCGGTGACAATGAGCAGTTCTTC.

To note about this clone: One junction end does not reproduce the germline sequence, and a read error may be involved. The genes are TRBV2 and TRBJ1-1; D gene ambiguous. This CDR3 region has 14 residues. Germline V lookup: CDR1 SNHLY, CDR2 FYNNEI. CDR3 sequence reads: CASGDGYMNTEAFF. CDR3 coding DNA: TGTGCCAGCGGTGACGGCTACATGAACACTGAAGCTTTCTTT.

The chain is built from TRBV7-9 and TRBJ1-1; D ambiguous. Trimming cost V 6 bases and J 1 base, with 9 bases left between them. Per the germline V gene, CDR1 is SEHNR and CDR2 is FQNEAQ (reference sequence). The CDR3 sequence is 13 residues long. The CDR3 here is CASSRGQNTEAFF. The CDR3 DNA sequence: TGTGCCAGCAGTCGAGGGCAGAACACTGAAGCTTTCTTT.

This clone has only a few counts. V and J are TRBV6-5 and TRBJ1-6; D possibly corresponds to TRBD1 (5 bases). Germline-derived CDR1 and CDR2 are MNHEY and SVGAGI. Trimming took off 6 bases at V and 8 bases at J, with 11 bases between the two ends. This CDR3 contains 13 residues. CDR3 coding DNA: TGTGCCAGCAGAGGCAGGGAGGATTCACCCCTCCACTTT. The encoded protein is CASRGREDSPLHF.

The chain combines TRBV25-1 with TRBJ1-1; TRBD1 aligns across 8 bases. CDR1 and CDR2 from the germline V gene are MGHDK and SYGVNS. Trimming cost V 7 bases and J 0 bases; bases outside gene matches: 1. The CDR3 loop spans 13 amino acids. The CDR3 DNA follows: TGTGCCAGCATGGACAGGGTGAACACTGAAGCTTTCTTT. Its translation is CASMDRVNTEAFF.

The genes are TRBV6-5 and TRBJ1-6; 8 bases map to TRBD1. This CDR3 comprises 16 residues. J was trimmed by 6 bases and V by 2 bases; bases with no gene match: 6. The germline CDR1 and CDR2 sequences are MNHEY and SVGAGI. The CDR3: CASSYGTGWGNSPLHF. CDR3 DNA sequence: TGTGCCAGCAGTTACGGGACAGGATGGGGTAATTCACCCCTCCACTTT.

This chain uses TRBV19 with TRBJ2-4, with D tentatively TRBD1 (6 bases). This CDR3 has 16 amino acids. CDR1 and CDR2 from the germline V gene are LNHDA and SQIVND (reference sequence). CDR3 sequence reads: CAFTGLGRLAKNIQYF. CDR3 nucleotide sequence: TGTGCTTTCACAGGGTTGGGACGACTAGCCAAAAACATTCAGTACTTC.

This clone was seen a few times. The chain is built from TRBV4-3 and TRBJ1-4; a weak D match, TRBD1 (6 bases). V shed 0 bases and J shed 2 bases, with 10 bases lying between them. The CDR3 sequence is 16 residues long. Germline values: CDR1 LGHNA, CDR2 YSLEER. The CDR3, as DNA: TGCGCCAGCAGCCAAGATCGCCAGGGGACTAATGAAAAACTGTTTTTT. Translation gives CASSQDRQGTNEKLFF.

This clone has a handful of counts. This chain uses TRBV5-1 with TRBJ2-3; D is undetermined. Trimming pared 2 bases from V and 0 bases from J, leaving 10 bases between. Germline V gene data show CDR1 as SGHRS and CDR2 as YFSETQ. The CDR3 is made up of 15 amino acids. In DNA form, the CDR3 reads TGCGCCAGCAGCTTCCTCCTCCCTAGCACAGATACGCAGTATTTT. Its translation is CASSFLLPSTDTQYF.

V and J are TRBV11-3 and TRBJ2-3; a weak D match, TRBD2 (6 bases). The V end lost 5 bases, the J end lost 1 base, and 10 bases lay between the germline ends. This CDR3 has 14 amino acids. The germline V gene encodes CDR1 SGHNT and CDR2 YENEEA. CDR3: CASSPGGGTDTQYF. DNA of the CDR3: TGTGCCAGCAGCCCCGGGGGAGGCACAGATACGCAGTATTTT.

CDR3 nucleotides: TGTGCCAGTAGTAAGCCGGGGGGCTTGCTCAATCAGCCCCAGCATTTT. It codes for CASSKPGGLLNQPQHF. The chain has TRBV19 and TRBJ1-5, with D possibly TRBD1 on 6 matching bases. The CDR3 is made up of 16 amino acids. Germline V gives CDR1 LNHDA, CDR2 SQIVND (reference sequence). With 4 bases removed from V and 3 bases from J, the gap between germline ends came to 16 bases.

CDR3 bases: TGTGCCAGCAGTATGCTCGGGGAGACCCAGTACTTC. It translates to CASSMLGETQYF. The genes are TRBV6-1 and TRBJ2-5; D is undetermined. V dropped 5 bases and J dropped 5 bases, with 9 bases sitting between them. The CDR3 loop spans 12 amino acids. From germline, CDR1 is MNHNS and CDR2 SASEGT.

This rearrangement joins TRBV5-1 to TRBJ2-5; 7 nucleotides match TRBD1. This CDR3 is 16 amino acids long. V trimming: 0 bases; J trimming: 1 base; junction bases outside the gene matches: 6. CDR1 is SGHRS and CDR2 is YFSETQ in the germline V gene. The CDR3 coding sequence is TGCGCCAGCAGCTTGGCCGGTTACAGGGGCCAAGAGACCCAGTACTTC. The encoded protein is CASSLAGYRGQETQYF.

There are a few counts of this clone. This chain links TRBV21-1 with TRBJ2-5. TRBV21-1 is designated a pseudogene. This CDR3 is built from 14 residues. DNA of the CDR3: TGTGCCAGCAGCAGGGACCCCCAGGAAGAGACCCAGTACTTC. The encoded protein is CASSRDPQEETQYF.

The V gene is TRBV5-6, the J gene TRBJ1-2; TRBD1 is a possible D gene (5 bases). Germline-derived CDR1 and CDR2 are SGHDT and YYEEEE. The CDR3 sequence is 14 residues long. Trimming pared 4 bases from V and 4 bases from J, leaving 14 bases between. CDR3 amino acids: CASSTHPRAYGYTF. In DNA, the CDR3 is TGTGCCAGCAGCACGCACCCCAGGGCCTATGGCTACACCTTC.

The chain carries TRBV29-1 and TRBJ1-2; maybe TRBD1 (6 bases). Germline CDR1 reads SQVTM; CDR2 reads ANQGSEA. The length of the CDR3 is 16 residues. V lost 0 bases to trimming and J lost 3 bases, with 17 bases between them. The CDR3, as DNA: TGCAGCGTTGAAGAATCGGTACAGGGTTGGGACTATGGCTACACCTTC. It encodes CSVEESVQGWDYGYTF.

V and J are TRBV5-4 and TRBJ2-7; D may be TRBD1 or TRBD2 (6 bases each). Germline loops: CDR1 SGHNT, CDR2 YYREEE (reference sequence). The CDR3 is 14 amino acids. V was trimmed by 0 bases and J by 6 bases, leaving 13 bases between them. The CDR3 region has the DNA TGTGCCAGCAGCTTGGAAGGAGGGGGAAGCGAGCAGTACTTC. Translation gives CASSLEGGGSEQYF.

This clone was seen more than once but under ten times. The chain has TRBV6-5 and TRBJ1-1, with D unresolved. The CDR3 sequence is 15 residues long. The V gene lost 0 bases and the J gene lost 0 bases, with 8 bases spanning the gap. Germline V gene sequence: CDR1 MNHEY, CDR2 SVGAGI. CDR3 in amino acids: CASSYSVLLNTEAFF. The CDR3 coding sequence is TGTGCCAGCAGTTACTCGGTACTTTTGAACACTGAAGCTTTCTTT.

The chain combines TRBV15 with TRBJ1-1; perhaps TRBD1 as D (5 bases). This CDR3 contains 16 residues. Germline loops: CDR1 LNHNV, CDR2 YYDKDF (reference sequence). V lost 0 bases, J lost 5 bases, and 16 bases lay in between. CDR3 nucleotide sequence: TGTGCCACCAGCAGAGATTTCAGGGCCGGAAAGACTGAAGCTTTCTTT. Protein product: CATSRDFRAGKTEAFF.

As regards this clone: A junction boundary mismatches the germline segment, possibly from a read error. The chain joins TRBV7-2 to TRBJ1-2; D possibly corresponds to TRBD1 (6 bases). Germline values: CDR1 SGHTA, CDR2 FQGNSA. This CDR3 is built from 13 residues. CDR3 nucleotide sequence: TGTGCCAGCAGCGCCGGGACAACCTATGGCCACACCTTC. Amino acid sequence: CASSAGTTYGHTF. Drawing the rest from reference TRBV7-2 and TRBJ1-2, the complete variable domain is GAGVSQSPSNKVTEKGKDVELRCDPISGHTALYWYRQSLGQGLEFLIYFQGNSAPDKSGLPSDRFSAERTGGSVSTLTIQRTQQEDSAVYLCASSAGTTYGHTFGSGTRLTVV.

This chain joins TRBV7-3 and TRBJ2-5; 7 nucleotides line up with TRBD1. Germline values: CDR1 SGHTA, CDR2 FQGTGA. The CDR3 has 16 residues. The ends lost 5 bases at V and 5 bases at J; junction bases unmatched: 14. This CDR3 is CASSPGQLIWGETQYF. The CDR3 bases are TGTGCCAGCAGCCCGGGACAGCTAATCTGGGGTGAGACCCAGTACTTC.

The chain recombines TRBV7-8 with TRBJ1-2; no firm D call. Trimming shortened V by 5 bases and J by 7 bases, and 17 bases separated the two germline ends. CDR3 length equals 14 residues. CDR1 is SGHVS and CDR2 is FQNEAQ in the germline V gene. CDR3 sequence: CASSTINPVGGYTF. The CDR3 nucleotides are TGTGCCAGCAGCACTATAAACCCGGTCGGTGGCTACACCTTC. Full variable domain (remainder filled in from reference TRBV7-8 and TRBJ1-2): GAGVSQSPRYKVAKRGQDVALRCDPISGHVSLFWYQQALGQGPEFLTYFQNEAQLDKSGLPSDRFFAERPEGSVSTLKIQRTQQEDSAVYLCASSTINPVGGYTFGSGTRLTVV.

This chain joins TRBV14 and TRBJ2-2, with D tentatively TRBD2 (6 bases). This CDR3 spans 15 amino acids. Trimming stripped 3 bases from V and 6 bases from J, with 14 bases between. From germline, CDR1 is SGHDN and CDR2 FVKESK. The CDR3 coding sequence is TGTGCCAGCAGCCAGGAGGGTTATGTCCCCGGGGAGCTGTTTTTT. It translates to CASSQEGYVPGELFF. The full variable domain, with the rest looked up from reference TRBV14 and TRBJ2-2, is EAGVTQFPSHSVIEKGQTVTLRCDPISGHDNLYWYRRVMGKEIKFLLHFVKESKQDESGMPNNRFLAERTGGTYSTLKVQPAELEDSGVYFCASSQEGYVPGELFFGEGSRLTVL.

V and J are TRBV19 and TRBJ1-5; D is unresolved. This CDR3 spans 15 amino acids. Trimming pared 3 bases from V and 0 bases from J, leaving 9 bases between. The germline V gene has CDR1 LNHDA and CDR2 SQIVND (reference sequence). DNA for the CDR3: TGTGCCAGTAGTATCGGGCGGGATAGCAATCAGCCCCAGCATTTT. Translation: CASSIGRDSNQPQHF.

The chain is built from TRBV5-1 and TRBJ2-7, with 8 bases that match TRBD1. Losses at the gene ends were 5 bases for V and 7 bases for J; bases not matched to a gene: 17. This CDR3 comprises 16 residues. Germline lookup yields CDR1 SGHRS and CDR2 YFSETQ. This chain's CDR3 is CASSSLPGQGGGEQYF. The CDR3 DNA reads TGCGCCAGCAGTTCCCTACCAGGACAGGGTGGCGGGGAGCAGTACTTC.

The chain carries TRBV15 and TRBJ1-3; D gene ambiguous. CDR1 is LNHNV, CDR2 YYDKDF, per germline (reference sequence). CDR3 length equals 15 residues. Trimming removed 0 bases from V and 2 bases from J, with 8 bases in between. The CDR3 DNA reads as TGTGCCACCAGCAGAGATCCCCAGGCTGGAAACACCATATATTTT. It codes for CATSRDPQAGNTIYF.

V gene TRBV5-1 combines with J gene TRBJ2-1, with D possibly matching TRBD2 (6 bases). The germline V gene has CDR1 SGHRS and CDR2 YFSETQ. The CDR3 is 11 amino acids. V was trimmed by 5 bases and J by 9 bases, leaving 9 bases between them. The CDR3 DNA follows: TGCGCCAGCAGTAAGGGAGGTGAGCAGTTCTTC. Translating gives CASSKGGEQFF.